This is a list of T cell receptor beta chains from one sample in a study of CD8+CD57+ T cells in acquired aplastic anemia. Via MiXCR, TCRdb re-called the reads, giving one row per CDR3 protein. The sample has about 160,000 distinct CDR3 sequences; under 55% are singletons. The source material was sorted CD4+, CD8+, or CD8+CD57+ T cells (not recorded which) from PBMCs. These receptors originate from a human donor with aplastic anemia. Each CDR3 is given with its conserved first and last residue. Each record gives: clone size, V gene, J gene, D gene, CDR3 DNA, CDR3 protein. The D gene is left open where the match is weak. Some rows have no size entry. The others give once, few or many, or a class for an expanded clone.

few,TRBV30,TRBJ1-5,TRBD1,TGTGCCTGGAATACGGGGACAGCAAATCAGCCCCAGCATTTT,CAWNTGTANQPQHF
-,TRBV19,TRBJ2-2,TRBD2,TGTGCCAGTAGTAAGACTAGCGGGGGGGCGTTCGGGGAGCTGTTTTTT,CASSKTSGGAFGELFF
-,TRBV18,TRBJ2-3,-,TGTGCCAGCTCATCAGAGCGGCAAGGATCAGATACGCAGTATTTT,CASSSERQGSDTQYF
-,TRBV2,TRBJ2-1,-,TGTGCCAGCAGCGGTGCAGGGGACAATGAGCAGTTCTTC,CASSGAGDNEQFF
-,TRBV2,TRBJ1-2,TRBD1,TGTGCCAGCAGACCCTCGGGACAGGGGAACTATGGCTACACCTTC,CASRPSGQGNYGYTF
-,TRBV20-1,TRBJ2-4,-,TGCAGTGCTACACCCCCGGGTTTGGACAAAAACATTCAGTACTTC,CSATPPGLDKNIQYF
-,TRBV20-1,TRBJ1-6,-,TGCAGTGCTAGCGCGGTGGGGTCCTATAATTCACCCCTCCACTTT,CSASAVGSYNSPLHF
-,TRBV18,TRBJ2-3,TRBD1,TGTGCCAGCTCACCTACAGGGGCTTCCCCAGATACGCAGTATTTT,CASSPTGASPDTQYF
-,TRBV2,TRBJ1-1,-,TGTGCCAGCAGAGACGGGGGCCGGAACACTGAAGCTTTCTTT,CASRDGGRNTEAFF
many,TRBV2,TRBJ2-2,TRBD2,TGTGCCAGCAGTGAGACTAGCGGAACTACCGGGGAGCTGTTTTTT,CASSETSGTTGELFF
-,TRBV7-9,TRBJ2-7,-,TGTGCCAGCAGCCCCCTAGCAACCTACGAGCAGTACTTC,CASSPLATYEQYF
many,TRBV20-1,TRBJ1-6,-,TGCAGTGCTAGGCTGACTTCCTCCTATAATTCACCCCTCCACTTT,CSARLTSSYNSPLHF
many,TRBV2,TRBJ2-7,TRBD1,TGTGCCAGCAGCCAGGACAGGGGTTCCGACGAGCAGTACTTC,CASSQDRGSDEQYF
many,TRBV20-1,TRBJ2-5,TRBD2,TGCAGTGCTACCGATACTAGCGGGAGTCGAGAGACCCAGTACTTC,CSATDTSGSRETQYF
-,TRBV15,TRBJ2-7,TRBD1,TGTGCCACAAACCGGGACAGGGGCTACGAGCAGTACTTC,CATNRDRGYEQYF
-,TRBV5-1,TRBJ2-3,-,TGCGCCAGCAGACGGGGACGGGACACAGATACGCAGTATTTT,CASRRGRDTDTQYF
-,TRBV15,TRBJ2-7,-,TGTGCCACCAGCAGCACAACCGGCGGGTACGAGCAGTACTTC,CATSSTTGGYEQYF
-,TRBV19,TRBJ1-1,-,TGTGCCAGTAGTATTGTCGACAACAGGAACACTGAAGCTTTCTTT,CASSIVDNRNTEAFF
many,TRBV20-1,TRBJ2-7,-,TGCAGTGTTTATTTCGGGACGGACTCCTACGAGCAGTACTTC,CSVYFGTDSYEQYF
many,TRBV7-3,TRBJ2-6,TRBD1,TGTGCCAGCAGCTTAAAGCCTGGGACAGGGGGCGGCGGGGCCAACGTCCTGACTTTC,CASSLKPGTGGGGANVLTF
once,TRBV10-3,TRBJ2-3,TRBD2,TGTGCCATCAGTGAGACTAGCGGGACAGATACGCAGTATTTT,CAISETSGTDTQYF
few,TRBV15,TRBJ1-1,-,TGTGCCACCTGCGCCCAAGGGCGAAGTGGGACTGAAGCTTTCTTT,CATCAQGRSGTEAFF
once,TRBV2,TRBJ1-1,TRBD1,TGTGCCAGCAGCCCATGGACAGGGGGAACTGAAGCTTTCTTT,CASSPWTGGTEAFF
many,TRBV20-1,TRBJ2-5,-,TGCAGTGCTAGATTGGGCGAGACCCAGTACTTC,CSARLGETQYF
-,TRBV12-3/TRBV12-4,TRBJ2-3,-,TGTGCCAGCACCCTCGACCTAGCAGCAAACACAGATACGCAGTATTTT,CASTLDLAANTDTQYF
-,TRBV18,TRBJ2-3,-,TGTGCCAGCTCACCACCCACGGTAGCGGCAGATACGCAGTATTTT,CASSPPTVAADTQYF
many,TRBV7-9,TRBJ2-3,TRBD1,TGTGCCAGCAGCTTAGCAGGACAGGGGTTTTTGGGCACAGATACGCAGTATTTT,CASSLAGQGFLGTDTQYF
few,TRBV19,TRBJ1-5,-,TGTGCCAGTAGTATAGGTCGGACACAAGGCAATCAGCCCCAGCATTTT,CASSIGRTQGNQPQHF
many,TRBV12-3/TRBV12-4,TRBJ2-1,-,TGTGCCAGCAGATTCGGCGGGGCCGGGTTCAATGAGCAGTTCTTC,CASRFGGAGFNEQFF
-,TRBV5-1,TRBJ2-3,-,TGCGCCAGCAGCTCGGCGGTGTTCGCTACTAGCACAGATACGCAGTATTTT,CASSSAVFATSTDTQYF
-,TRBV7-3,TRBJ2-7,TRBD2,TGTGCCATCCACGTGGGGAGCGGGGGGCCCACCTACGAGCAGTACTTC,CAIHVGSGGPTYEQYF
few,TRBV2,TRBJ2-5,-,TGTGCCAGCAACCCAGGGGAGGATGAGACCCAGTACTTC,CASNPGEDETQYF
many,TRBV11-2,TRBJ2-7,TRBD2,TGTGCCAGCAGCGGACTAGCGGGAATTCGTTACGAGCAGTACTTC,CASSGLAGIRYEQYF
many,TRBV2,TRBJ2-1,TRBD1,TGTGCCAGCAGTCGCCAGGGGGCTTACAATGAGCAGTTCTTC,CASSRQGAYNEQFF
-,TRBV2,TRBJ1-2,-,TGTGCCAGCAGTGCAACGGCTAACTATGGCTACACCTTC,CASSATANYGYTF
many,TRBV20-1,TRBJ1-3,TRBD1,TGCAGTGCTCGCCCGACAGGGTCTGGAAACACCATATATTTT,CSARPTGSGNTIYF
-,TRBV4-1,TRBJ2-5,-,TGCGCCAGCAGCCACCAGACAGACACGTACCAAGAGACCCAGTACTTC,CASSHQTDTYQETQYF
many,TRBV5-4,TRBJ2-5,-,TGTGCCAGCAGCAGTCAGCGGGACCAAGAGACCCAGTACTTC,CASSSQRDQETQYF
many,TRBV5-1,TRBJ2-5,-,TGCGCCAGCAGCATCGACGGCCAAGAGACCCAGTACTTC,CASSIDGQETQYF
-,TRBV5-1,TRBJ2-1,TRBD1,TGCGCCAGCAGGATCCTGGGGACAGACAACAATGAGCAGTTCTTC,CASRILGTDNNEQFF
-,TRBV24-1,TRBJ1-4,TRBD1,TGTGCCACCAGTGCCACCGGGACAGCTAATGAAAAACTGTTTTTT,CATSATGTANEKLFF
many,TRBV24-1,TRBJ2-7,-,TGTGCCACCAGTGATTCTGGTAAGGACCAGTACGAGCAGTACTTC,CATSDSGKDQYEQYF
-,TRBV24-1,TRBJ2-5,-,TGTGCCACCAGTGATCCCAGTGCCAAAGAGACCCAGTACTTC,CATSDPSAKETQYF
many,TRBV12-3/TRBV12-4,TRBJ1-1,-,TGTGCCAGCAGTTCGCGGGGCACTGAAGCTTTCTTT,CASSSRGTEAFF
many,TRBV24-1,TRBJ2-7,-,TGTGCCACCAGTGATTCGGACTTCGCCCACGAGCAGTACTTC,CATSDSDFAHEQYF